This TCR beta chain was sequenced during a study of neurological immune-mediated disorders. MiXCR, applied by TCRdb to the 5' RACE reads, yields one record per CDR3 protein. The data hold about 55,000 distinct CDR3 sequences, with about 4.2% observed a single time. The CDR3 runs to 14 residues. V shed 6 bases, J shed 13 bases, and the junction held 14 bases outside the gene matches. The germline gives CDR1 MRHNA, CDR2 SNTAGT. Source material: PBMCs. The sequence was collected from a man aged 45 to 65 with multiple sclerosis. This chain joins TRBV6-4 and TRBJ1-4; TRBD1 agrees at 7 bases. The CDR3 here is CASSDRQGPRGLFF. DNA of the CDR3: TGTGCCAGCAGCGACAGACAGGGCCCCCGAGGACTGTTTTTT.